This T cell receptor beta chain was observed in a study of blood T cell repertoires in COVID-19. V lost 6 bases and J lost 3, with 11 bases in between. Germline V CDR1 and CDR2: SGHVS, FQNEAQ. The CDR3 is 13 residues long. Original methodology: Nucleated cell number was recorded as an estimate derived from reference gene primer amplification. Data came from immunoSEQ multiplex PCR; TCRdb stores just in-frame clones and leaves some out. Clone size and V and J calls were adopted from that table, with D and trimming inferred from the DNA. In the table there are some 140,000 clones, roughly four fifths of which are singletons.

This receptor was taken from a man of 80 years or more with acute or convalescent COVID-19. The chain links TRBV7-8 to TRBJ1-1, with D perhaps TRBD1 (5 bases). The sample consisted of peripheral blood. The CDR3 DNA is TGTGCCAGCAGTGACAGCCTACACACTGAAGCTTTCTTT. Its translation: CASSDSLHTEAFF.